This T cell receptor (beta chain) was recovered during a study of response to subunit inactivated influenza vaccine (dated by TCRdb to the late 2010s). Study-level background: Deep quantitative T cell receptor repertoire profiling was used in the study to track responses to a trivalent subunit inactivated influenza vaccine.

From the cysteine up to the phenylalanine, the CDR3 has a length of 16 residues. The kept DNA is CDR3 alone, 48 bases in frame from the first base. The CDR1 and CDR2 encoded by the germline V gene are LGHNA and YSLEER. V trim: 1 base; J trim: 6 bases; unmatched bases: 4. Receptors were amplified or captured by RT-PCR. The run used an Illumina HiSeq 2500. TCRdb reran the public reads through fastp at Q25 and MiXCR, keeping productive beta chains. Every distinct CDR3 protein forms one entry, paired with its most common genes and DNA. The sample includes more than 700,000 distinct CDR3 sequences, with 21% observed a single time. The ten most abundant clones make up roughly 10% of the sample. In regard to this clonotype: Its antigen remains undetermined. No base quality information exists; no much larger clone differs at one position.

The paper as a whole reports these results and caveats: The authors proposed that each seasonal influenza vaccination may bring in only a limited number of new T cells.

The clonotype originates from a man aged 50 to 59 who received an inactivated influenza vaccine. Donor details come from another sample of the same person, matched by shared clones. This specimen was PBMCs from blood, taken roughly 5 days after vaccination. Recombination joined TRBV4-3 with TRBJ2-2; 11 central bases correspond to TRBD2. CDR3 sequence: CASSQGLAGLSGELFF. The base sequence is TGCGCCAGCAGCCAAGGACTAGCGGGGTTGTCCGGGGAGCTGTTTTTT.